The clone carrying this T cell receptor (beta chain) was observed once. What it binds is not known. This sample was taken from a study of T cell responses to AZD1222 COVID-19 vaccine. General study points: Donors in the cohort were predominantly white British and more often female, and clonal diversity was possibly underestimated.

The germline V gene has CDR1 SGHRS and CDR2 YFSETQ. The CDR3 covers 17 residues. V gave up 0 bases and J gave up 2 bases, with 12 bases separating them. The assay was immunoSEQ multiplex PCR, and TCRdb's table has in-frame clones only and misses some. This sample has approximately 150,000 clones, with 75% to 95% found just once. This receptor was taken from an adult who received the AZD1222 COVID-19 vaccine. The chain combines TRBV5-1 with TRBJ2-6; D gene uncertain. The source was peripheral blood, collected 28 days after the second AZD1222 dose. The CDR3 DNA follows: TGCGCCAGCAGCTTGGTGCAGGTCAAAGCTGGGGCCAACGTCCTGACTTTC. This gives the protein CASSLVQVKAGANVLTF. Using reference TRBV5-1 and TRBJ2-6 for the parts outside the CDR3, the full variable domain is KAGVTQTPRYLIKTRGQQVTLSCSPISGHRSVSWYQQTPGQGLQFLFEYFSETQRNKGNFPGRFSGRQFSNSRSEMNVSTLELGDSALYLCASSLVQVKAGANVLTFGAGSRLTVL.